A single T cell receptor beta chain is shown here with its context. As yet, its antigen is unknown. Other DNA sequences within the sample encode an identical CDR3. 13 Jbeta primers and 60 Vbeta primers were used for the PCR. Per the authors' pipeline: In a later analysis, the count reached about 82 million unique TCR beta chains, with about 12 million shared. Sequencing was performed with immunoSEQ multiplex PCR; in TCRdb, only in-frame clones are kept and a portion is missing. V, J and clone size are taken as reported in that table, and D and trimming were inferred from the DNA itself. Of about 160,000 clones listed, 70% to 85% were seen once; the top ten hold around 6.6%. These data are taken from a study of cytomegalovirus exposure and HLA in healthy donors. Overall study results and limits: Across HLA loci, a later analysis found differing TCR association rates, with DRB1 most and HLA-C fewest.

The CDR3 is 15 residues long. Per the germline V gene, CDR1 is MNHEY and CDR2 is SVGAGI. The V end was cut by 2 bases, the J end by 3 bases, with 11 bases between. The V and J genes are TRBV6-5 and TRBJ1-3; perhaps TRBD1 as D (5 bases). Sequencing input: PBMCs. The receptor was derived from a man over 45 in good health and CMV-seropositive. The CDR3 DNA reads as TGTGCCAGCAGTTACGGGGGGTCGAGTGGAAACACCATATATTTT. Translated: CASSYGGSSGNTIYF.